This TCR beta chain was documented in a study of T cell changes during pregnancy in multiple sclerosis. Between the trimmed V and J ends, which lost 5 bases and 15 bases, there was a span of 19 bases. The CDR3 length is 13 residues. Germline CDR1 is SGHAT and CDR2 is FQNNGV. Libraries were prepared by immunoSEQ multiplex PCR; TCRdb keeps only in-frame clonotypes and omits some of them. Here the sample spans tens of thousands of clones, about 91% being singletons. The receptor was isolated from a female donor with multiple sclerosis, enrolled in a pregnancy study. The material was CD8+ T cells from peripheral blood mononuclear cells, obtained before pregnancy. The rearrangement joins TRBV11-2 to TRBJ1-4; D gene unclear. This chain's CDR3 is CASSPPSTPAVFF. The CDR3 nucleotides are TGTGCCAGCAGCCCCCCGTCGACACCGGCCGTGTTTTTT.